The next 18 T cell receptor beta chains were all read from a single sample in a study of blood T cell repertoires in COVID-19. The method was immunoSEQ multiplex PCR; TCRdb's version includes in-frame clones alone and lacks a portion of them. The table includes around 200,000 clones, 86% detected once. The sample comprised PBMCs or T cells enriched from blood (not recorded which). These receptor sequences come from a young woman who had been exposed to COVID-19.

The genes are TRBV27 and TRBJ1-5; TRBD1 might be the D (6 bases). Deletions cut 0 bases from V and 2 bases from J, with 20 bases between. The CDR3 covers 19 residues. From germline, CDR1 is MNHEY and CDR2 SMNVEV (reference sequence). The CDR3 coding sequence is TGTGCCAGCAGTTTATCGTGGCAGGGGCTGGTTGGCGGCAATCAGCCCCAGCATTTT. It codes for CASSLSWQGLVGGNQPQHF.

This clone was seen a handful of times. The CDR3 nucleotides are TGTGCCAGCAGGGGGACAGAGAGGTCACCCCTCCACTTT. The encoded protein is CASRGTERSPLHF. The chain recombines TRBV2 with TRBJ1-6; 7 bases are shared with TRBD1. Trimming took 6 bases from V and 10 from J; bases not matched to a gene: 6. Per the germline V gene, CDR1 is SNHLY and CDR2 is FYNNEI. CDR3 length: 13 residues.

The chain carries TRBV10-3 and TRBJ1-2; D remains ambiguous. From germline, CDR1 is ENHRY and CDR2 SYGVKD. V was cut by 0 bases and J by 8 bases, with 10 bases left in between. This CDR3 has 13 residues. The CDR3 sequence: CAISESGGSGYTF. Here the CDR3 DNA reads TGTGCCATCAGTGAGTCGGGAGGATCGGGCTACACCTTC.

This clone was detected a few times. The chain links TRBV12-3 or TRBV12-4 to TRBJ1-1; 7 positions agree with TRBD1. This CDR3 is 13 amino acids long. The junction had 6 bases not matched to a gene; V was cut back by 1 base and J by 10 bases. CDR3 region: CASSLGQGLGAFF. CDR3 DNA sequence: TGTGCCAGCAGTTTAGGACAGGGTCTTGGAGCTTTCTTT.

The rearrangement joins TRBV19 to TRBJ2-3; D not certain. Germline assignment: CDR1 LNHDA and CDR2 SQIVND (reference sequence). This CDR3 is built from 15 residues. V was shortened by 7 bases and J by 1 base, with 15 bases between the two germline ends. DNA for the CDR3: TGTGCCAGTACCAAGAGAAGAGAGGGCACAGATACGCAGTATTTT. It specifies CASTKRREGTDTQYF.

This clone has only one observation. The V call is TRBV5-1, the J call TRBJ2-3; D might be TRBD2 (6 bases). Germline V lookup: CDR1 SGHRS, CDR2 YFSETQ. The CDR3 extends over 13 amino acids. The V gene lost 3 bases and the J gene lost 2 bases, with 7 bases spanning the gap. CDR3 sequence reads: CASSSGDTDTQYF. DNA of the CDR3: TGCGCCAGCAGCTCGGGGGACACAGATACGCAGTATTTT.

The V call is TRBV3-1 (or the pseudogene TRBV3-2), the J call TRBJ1-1; 7 positions match TRBD1. There are 15 residues in the CDR3. The V and J ends lost 0 bases and 1 base, in that order; junction bases with no gene match: 2. Germline loops: CDR1 LGHDT, CDR2 YNNKEL (reference sequence). In DNA, the CDR3 is TGTGCCAGCAGCCAAGAGGCAGGGGGGAACACTGAAGCTTTCTTT. Translated, it gives CASSQEAGGNTEAFF.

The chain is built from TRBV12-2 and TRBJ2-1; the table names TRBD1, a call not compared with the DNA. TRBV12-2 is designated a pseudogene. This CDR3 is 14 amino acids long. The CDR3: CASRFPGTAGEQFF. CDR3 DNA sequence: TGTGCAAGTCGCTTCCCCGGGACAGCGGGTGAGCAGTTCTTC.

The chain has TRBV6-5 and TRBJ2-7; 7 nucleotides match TRBD1. Germline assignment: CDR1 MNHEY and CDR2 SVGAGI. The CDR3 is 13 amino acids. With V trimmed by 5 bases and J by 3 bases, 4 bases remained unmatched. The CDR3 nucleotides read TGTGCCAGCAGTCCGGGACAGCTCTACGAGCAGTACTTC. Encoded protein: CASSPGQLYEQYF.

V and J are TRBV4-2 and TRBJ1-5; D ambiguous. Germline values: CDR1 LGHNA, CDR2 YNFKEQ. V was pared by 0 bases and J by 7 bases, with 4 bases between. The CDR3 consists of 12 residues. CDR3 sequence (DNA): TGTGCCAGCAGCCAAGATCAACAGCCCCAGCATTTT. Translating gives CASSQDQQPQHF.

V and J are TRBV6-6 and TRBJ2-1; 11 nucleotides agree with TRBD2. The CDR3 consists of 19 residues. The V segment lost 5 bases and the J segment 2 bases; nucleotides outside the gene matches: 14. From germline, CDR1 is MNHNY and CDR2 SVGAGI (reference sequence). CDR3 DNA sequence: TGTGCCAGCAGTCACCTGGATACTAGCGGGGGTTTGACCTACAATGAGCAGTTCTTC. Its protein product is CASSHLDTSGGLTYNEQFF.

This chain uses TRBV7-6 with TRBJ1-2; possible D gene TRBD1, 5 bases. Trimming removed 6 bases at V and 7 bases at J, with 12 bases between. CDR3 length: 12 amino acids. CDR1 and CDR2 (germline): SGHVS, FNYEAQ. The CDR3 coding sequence is TGTGCCAGCAGTATTGTGGGGGGTGGCTACACCTTC. Translating gives CASSIVGGGYTF.

The chain combines TRBV11-3 with TRBJ2-3; D is possibly TRBD2 (6 bases). V was cut by 1 base and J by 2 bases, with 19 bases left in between. The V gene's germline CDR1 is SGHNT and CDR2 YENEEA. This CDR3 is 18 amino acids long. CDR3 in DNA: TGTGCCAGCAGCTTAGGAGTCTTACGGGGGTTCTTCACAGATACGCAGTATTTT. Translating it yields CASSLGVLRGFFTDTQYF.

In nucleotides, the CDR3 is TGTGCCAGCAGTTACAGAGGGTACACTGAAGCTTTCTTT. Translating gives CASSYRGYTEAFF. The V call is TRBV6-5, the J call TRBJ1-1, with D unclear. CDR1 and CDR2 from the germline V gene are MNHEY and SVGAGI. Trimming took off 2 bases at V and 3 bases at J, with 7 bases between the two ends. The CDR3 has 13 amino acids.

This chain joins TRBV5-5 and TRBJ2-7; 10 nucleotides agree with TRBD1. CDR1 is SGHKS, CDR2 YYEKEE, per germline (reference sequence). V was pared by 1 base and J by 1 base, with 5 bases of the junction left unmatched. This CDR3 contains 16 residues. CDR3 DNA: TGTGCCAGCAGCTTGCAAGGACAGGGGGTATCCTACGAGCAGTACTTC. This sequence encodes CASSLQGQGVSYEQYF.

J is TRBJ1-4 and V is TRBV23-1, with 12 bases fitting TRBD1. TRBV23-1 is identified as an open reading frame with a role that is uncertain. The V gene end was trimmed by 7 bases and the J gene end by 6 bases; junction bases not matched to a gene: 9. The CDR3 loop spans 16 amino acids. The CDR3, as DNA: TGCGCCAGCACCCCCGGGACAGGGGGCAGGGATGAAAAACTGTTTTTT. This translates into CASTPGTGGRDEKLFF.

The V gene is TRBV7-2, the J gene TRBJ2-7, with a tentative D call TRBD1 (6 bases). V was shortened by 0 bases and J by 3 bases, with 9 bases between the two germline ends. Germline CDR1 reads SGHTA; CDR2 reads FQGNSA. The CDR3 length is 14 residues. The CDR3 DNA reads as TGTGCCAGCAGCTTAGCATGGACAGACTACGAGCAGTACTTC. Encoded protein: CASSLAWTDYEQYF.

This CDR3 is CASRPFSGDTEAFF. CDR3 nucleotide sequence: TGTGCCAGCAGGCCCTTCTCGGGGGACACTGAAGCTTTCTTT. The chain uses TRBV3-1 (or the pseudogene TRBV3-2) and TRBJ1-1, with D possibly being TRBD1 (5 bases). Per the germline V gene, CDR1 is LGHDT and CDR2 is YNNKEL (reference sequence). This CDR3 spans 14 amino acids. V gave up 6 bases and J gave up 3 bases, with 14 bases separating them.